These 25 T cell receptor beta chains originate from one sample sequenced in a study of control samples from healthy donors and cancer patients. Profiled with immunoSEQ multiplex PCR; TCRdb holds only in-frame clones, not every one. The sample yields 150,000 to 200,000 clones, around 92% seen once. Sequenced: blood. These receptors all come from a woman in her thirties in good health.

V is TRBV23-1 and J is TRBJ2-1; TRBD2 matches at 13 bases. TRBV23-1 counts as an open reading frame of uncertain function. V lost 3 bases and J lost 7; bases outside the gene matches: 9. The CDR3 has 17 amino acids. CDR3 amino acids: CASSHPYTSGRGNEQFF. The CDR3 region has the DNA TGCGCCAGCAGTCACCCCTACACTAGCGGGAGGGGGAATGAGCAGTTCTTC.

This chain uses TRBV7-8 with TRBJ1-2, with a tentative D call TRBD1 (5 bases). CDR3 length: 12 amino acids. Between the trimmed V and J ends, which lost 5 bases and 5 bases, there was a span of 9 bases. Germline CDR1 and CDR2: SGHVS and FQNEAQ. CDR3 sequence reads: CASSRPGYGYTF. The CDR3 nucleotides read TGTGCCAGCAGCAGACCAGGGTATGGCTACACCTTC.

This rearrangement joins TRBV3-1 (or the pseudogene TRBV3-2) to TRBJ1-3; the D gene is possibly TRBD1 (5 bases). Germline CDR1 reads LGHDT; CDR2 reads YNNKEL (reference sequence). V lost 1 base and J lost 0, with 10 bases in between. The CDR3 runs to 16 residues. CDR3 sequence reads: CASSQARGPSGNTIYF. CDR3 DNA: TGTGCCAGCAGCCAAGCAAGGGGCCCCTCTGGAAACACCATATATTTT.

The V call is TRBV28, the J call TRBJ2-1; D is perhaps TRBD2 (7 bases). Germline assignment: CDR1 MDHEN and CDR2 SYDVKM. V was clipped by 3 bases and J by 6 bases, with 21 bases between them. CDR3 length: 17 amino acids. CDR3 bases: TGTGCCAGCAGTTTGCCCGTAGGGGGAGGGGCTAGCAATGAGCAGTTCTTC. It encodes CASSLPVGGGASNEQFF.

This chain uses TRBV2 with TRBJ2-2, with TRBD1 matching over 8 bases. The junction had 4 bases not matched to a gene; V was cut back by 4 bases and J by 3 bases. Per the germline V gene, CDR1 is SNHLY and CDR2 is FYNNEI. This CDR3 is 15 amino acids long. The CDR3 region is CASSAGQAHTGELFF. In DNA form, the CDR3 reads TGTGCCAGCAGTGCGGGACAGGCCCACACCGGGGAGCTGTTTTTT.

V gene TRBV11-2 combines with J gene TRBJ2-7, with 11 bases matching TRBD2. Germline V gene lookup returns CDR1 SGHAT and CDR2 FQNNGV. J lost 6 bases, V lost 5 bases, and 3 bases had no gene match. The CDR3 consists of 13 residues. The CDR3 sequence: CASSPLAGVEQYF. The CDR3 region has the DNA TGTGCCAGCAGCCCACTAGCGGGGGTCGAGCAGTACTTC.

The rearrangement uses TRBV6-4 and TRBJ2-1, with 8 bases identical to TRBD1. Germline loops: CDR1 MRHNA, CDR2 SNTAGT. The CDR3 has 13 residues. V shed 9 bases, J shed 2 bases, and the junction held 3 bases outside the gene matches. The CDR3 region is CASRQGPYNEQFF. The CDR3 DNA reads TGTGCCAGTAGACAGGGGCCCTACAATGAGCAGTTCTTC.

V and J are TRBV19 and TRBJ1-3; weak D call: TRBD1 (6 bases). The CDR3 has 13 residues. V dropped 4 bases and J dropped 2 bases, with 6 bases sitting between them. CDR1 LNHDA and CDR2 SQIVND come from the germline V gene (reference sequence). CDR3 residues: CASSRQAGNTIYF. The CDR3 DNA follows: TGTGCCAGTAGTAGACAGGCTGGAAACACCATATATTTT.

The chain has TRBV5-1 and TRBJ1-6; 12 bases are shared with TRBD1. From germline, CDR1 is SGHRS and CDR2 YFSETQ. The V gene end was trimmed by 3 bases and the J gene end by 10 bases; junction bases not matched to a gene: 2. The CDR3 runs 14 residues. The CDR3 DNA reads as TGCGCCAGCAGCTCCGGGACAGGGGGCTCACCCCTCCACTTT. It translates to CASSSGTGGSPLHF.

The V and J genes are TRBV7-3 and TRBJ2-5; 13 bases agree with TRBD2. Germline V lookup: CDR1 SGHTA, CDR2 FQGTGA. V dropped 5 bases and J dropped 0; count of bases not matched to a gene: 6. The CDR3 is 17 amino acids. CDR3 residues: CASSPGLAGPYQETQYF. CDR3 coding DNA: TGTGCCAGCAGCCCGGGACTAGCGGGGCCCTACCAAGAGACCCAGTACTTC.

The chain recombines TRBV21-1 with TRBJ1-5; the table's D call, TRBD1, has no DNA check behind it. TRBV21-1 is described as a pseudogene. The CDR3 is made up of 15 amino acids. The DNA of the CDR3 is TGTGCCAGCAGCACGTGGCAGGGTGTAAGGCAGCCCCAGCATTTT. Translation gives CASSTWQGVRQPQHF.

The chain links TRBV18 to TRBJ1-1; D gene ambiguous. Germline V gives CDR1 KGHSH, CDR2 LQKENI. V gave up 3 bases and J gave up 6 bases, with 8 bases separating them. The CDR3 extends over 12 amino acids. The CDR3 sequence: CASSPNLPEAFF. The CDR3 DNA sequence: TGTGCCAGCTCACCGAATCTACCTGAAGCTTTCTTT.

This sequence joins TRBV19 and TRBJ1-2; D perhaps matches TRBD1 (6 bases). The CDR3 contains 14 residues. Germline V CDR1 and CDR2: LNHDA, SQIVND (reference sequence). Trimming took 6 bases from V and 2 from J, leaving 13 bases between them. The CDR3 protein is CASRAQGFNYGYTF. DNA of the CDR3: TGTGCCAGTAGAGCGCAGGGGTTCAACTATGGCTACACCTTC.

The rearrangement links TRBV14 to TRBJ2-3; TRBD2 agrees at 11 bases. The CDR3 contains 16 residues. The ends lost 2 bases at V and 3 bases at J; junction bases unmatched: 4. Germline CDR1 SGHDN, CDR2 FVKESK. The CDR3: CASSQTSGRMTDTQYF. The CDR3 DNA reads TGTGCCAGCAGCCAAACTAGCGGGAGAATGACAGATACGCAGTATTTT.

To note about this clone: This CDR3 is also generated by other DNA sequences in the sample. The rearrangement joins TRBV9 to TRBJ1-2; D is unclear. V was clipped by 0 bases and J by 0 bases, with 6 bases between them. Germline CDR1 reads SGDLS; CDR2 reads YYNGEE. CDR3 length: 14 residues. The CDR3 loop reads CASSVGTANYGYTF. CDR3 bases: TGTGCCAGCAGCGTAGGGACCGCTAACTATGGCTACACCTTC.

This chain joins TRBV11-2 and TRBJ2-7, with D hard to call. The V gene's germline CDR1 is SGHAT and CDR2 FQNNGV. V was cut by 1 base and J by 1 base, with 5 bases left in between. The CDR3 contains 13 residues. The CDR3 is CASSLGGSYEQYF. The CDR3 DNA reads TGTGCCAGCAGCTTAGGGGGTTCCTACGAGCAGTACTTC. Combining the CDR3 with reference TRBV11-2 and TRBJ2-7 gives the whole variable domain EAGVAQSPRYKIIEKRQSVAFWCNPISGHATLYWYQQILGQGPKLLIQFQNNGVVDDSQLPKDRFSAERLKGVDSTLKIQPAKLEDSAVYLCASSLGGSYEQYFGPGTRLTVT.

This clone was recorded at least ten times. This rearrangement joins TRBV7-2 to TRBJ2-5, with 14 bases identical to TRBD2. The CDR3 totals 17 residues. Unmatched junction bases numbered 5, after V lost 1 base and J lost 4 bases. Germline CDR1 SGHTA, CDR2 FQGNSA. CDR3 loop: CASSLGGGLAGAETQYF. Here the CDR3 DNA reads TGTGCCAGCAGCTTAGGTGGGGGACTAGCGGGAGCAGAGACCCAGTACTTC.

This chain connects TRBV6-5 to TRBJ1-2; possibly TRBD1 for D (6 bases). This CDR3 region has 12 residues. Trimming pared 6 bases from V and 8 bases from J, leaving 13 bases between. Germline CDR1 MNHEY, CDR2 SVGAGI. Here the CDR3 DNA reads TGTGCCAGCAGGAACAGGGTTGAGGGCTACACCTTC. Protein product: CASRNRVEGYTF.

The chain links TRBV6-4 to TRBJ2-2; D remains unclear. V was clipped by 2 bases and J by 4 bases, with 5 bases between them. Germline loops: CDR1 MRHNA, CDR2 SNTAGT. This CDR3 is 13 amino acids long. CDR3 nucleotide sequence: TGTGCCAGCAGTGACGGGGTCACCGGGGAGCTGTTTTTT. Protein: CASSDGVTGELFF.

The V gene is TRBV7-3, the J gene TRBJ1-1, with unresolved D. V dropped 5 bases and J dropped 3 bases, with 10 bases sitting between them. The V gene's germline CDR1 is SGHTA and CDR2 FQGTGA. This CDR3 comprises 13 residues. The CDR3 nucleotides read TGTGCCAGCAGCACCATCAAGGACACTGAAGCTTTCTTT. Translated: CASSTIKDTEAFF.

The chain carries TRBV7-9 and TRBJ2-5, with TRBD2 as a possible D gene (6 bases). V lost 5 bases, J lost 3 bases, and 13 bases lay in between. Germline V lookup: CDR1 SEHNR, CDR2 FQNEAQ (reference sequence). The CDR3 is 14 amino acids. The CDR3, as DNA: TGTGCCAGCAGCCCGGGACTCCCCGAAGAGACCCAGTACTTC. Encoded protein: CASSPGLPEETQYF.

This chain connects TRBV4-2 to TRBJ2-1, with 12 bases matching TRBD2. The CDR3 runs to 17 residues. V shed 1 base, J shed 2 bases, and the junction held 3 bases outside the gene matches. Germline V gives CDR1 LGHNA, CDR2 YNFKEQ. The CDR3 DNA is TGTGCCAGCAGCCAAGGACTAGCGGGAGTCACCTACAATGAGCAGTTCTTC. Translation: CASSQGLAGVTYNEQFF.

The chain recombines TRBV9 with TRBJ2-7; maybe TRBD1 (5 bases). The CDR3 sequence is 16 residues long. Germline V gene sequence: CDR1 SGDLS, CDR2 YYNGEE. Trimming removed 4 bases at V and 3 bases at J, with 20 bases between. DNA of the CDR3: TGTGCCAGCAGCCCCCAGACAGCCATTGGGCTCTACGAGCAGTACTTC. Translated, it gives CASSPQTAIGLYEQYF.

The chain joins TRBV25-1 to TRBJ2-7, with 8 bases aligning to TRBD2. With 5 bases clipped from V and 3 bases from J, the junction kept 3 bases outside the gene matches. The CDR3 spans 13 residues. The germline V gene has CDR1 MGHDK and CDR2 SYGVNS. CDR3 loop: CASSRSGNYEQYF. In DNA, the CDR3 is TGTGCCAGCAGTCGTAGCGGGAACTACGAGCAGTACTTC.

V usage is TRBV3-1 (or the pseudogene TRBV3-2) and J usage is TRBJ2-1, with TRBD2 matching over 12 bases. The CDR3 contains 19 residues. Germline trimming cut 0 bases from V and 0 bases from J; bases unmatched to any gene: 6. Germline assignment: CDR1 LGHDT and CDR2 YNNKEL (reference sequence). The CDR3 region is CASSQEGGLAGTSYNEQFF. Written as DNA, the CDR3 is TGTGCCAGCAGCCAAGAGGGGGGACTAGCGGGTACCTCCTACAATGAGCAGTTCTTC.